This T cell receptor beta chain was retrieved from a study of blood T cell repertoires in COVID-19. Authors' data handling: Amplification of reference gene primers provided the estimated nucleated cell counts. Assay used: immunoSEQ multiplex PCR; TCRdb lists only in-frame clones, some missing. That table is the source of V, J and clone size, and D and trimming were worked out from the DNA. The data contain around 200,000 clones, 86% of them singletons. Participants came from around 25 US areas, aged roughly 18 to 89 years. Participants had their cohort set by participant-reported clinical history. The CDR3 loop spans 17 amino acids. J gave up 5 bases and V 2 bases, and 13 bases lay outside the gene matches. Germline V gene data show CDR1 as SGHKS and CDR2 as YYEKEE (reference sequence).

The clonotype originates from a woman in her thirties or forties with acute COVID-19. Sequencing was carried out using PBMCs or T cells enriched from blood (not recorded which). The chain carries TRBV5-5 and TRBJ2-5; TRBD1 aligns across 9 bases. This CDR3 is CASSFRPGTGIYETQYF. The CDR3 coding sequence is TGTGCCAGCAGCTTCCGTCCCGGGACAGGGATTTATGAGACCCAGTACTTC.